The 5 T cell receptor beta chains listed next were all sequenced from one sample in a study of CD8 T cells in ankylosing spondylitis. Via MiXCR, TCRdb re-called the 5' RACE reads, giving one row per CDR3 protein. The sample has 250,000 to 400,000 distinct CDR3 sequences, 11% seen once. The specimen was blood, either unsorted or a sorted T cell fraction (not recorded which). These receptors originate from a female donor with ankylosing spondylitis or in good health (not recorded which).

In its sample, this clonotype was seen a few times. This rearrangement joins TRBV20-1 to TRBJ2-5; 8 bases are a match to TRBD2. The junction had 8 bases not matched to a gene; V was cut back by 3 bases and J by 2 bases. The CDR3 is made up of 15 amino acids. Germline CDR1 is DFQATT and CDR2 is SNEGSKA (reference sequence). The CDR3: CSASRGSGDQETQYF. For the CDR3, the DNA is TGCAGTGCTAGTCGGGGTAGCGGGGATCAAGAGACCCAGTACTTC.

This clonotype occurred many times. This rearrangement joins TRBV5-1 to TRBJ2-5; D is unresolved. This CDR3 has 13 residues. V lost 6 bases and J lost 2, with 11 bases in between. CDR1 is SGHRS, CDR2 YFSETQ, per germline. In DNA form, the CDR3 reads TGCGCCAGCAATTTACGCCAACAAGAGACCCAGTACTTC. Its translation is CASNLRQQETQYF.

The sample holds many counts of this clonotype. The chain combines TRBV3-1 with TRBJ2-3; 14 bases agree with TRBD2. V was clipped by 6 bases and J by 3 bases; unmatched bases: 5. Germline V gene sequence: CDR1 LGHDT, CDR2 YNNKEL (reference sequence). The CDR3 runs to 16 residues. The CDR3 here is CASSPGTSGRTDTQYF. In DNA, the CDR3 is TGTGCCAGCAGTCCGGGGACTAGCGGGAGAACAGATACGCAGTATTTT.

This clonotype was detected ten times or more. V usage is TRBV7-2 and J usage is TRBJ1-1; D is undetermined. CDR1 and CDR2 (germline): SGHTA, FQGNSA. Trimming left V 2 bases short and J 1 base short, with 8 bases between. This CDR3 has 14 residues. As DNA, the CDR3 is TGTGCCAGCAGCTTATCCGGCGGGAACACTGAAGCTTTCTTT. Encoded protein: CASSLSGGNTEAFF.

Of note for this clonotype: With a much larger clone just one base away, this may be a read error. J is TRBJ2-1 and V is TRBV30; 9 nucleotides match TRBD1. CDR1 is GTSNPN and CDR2 is SVGIG in the germline V gene (reference sequence). CDR3 length: 15 residues. The CDR3 DNA reads TGTGCCTGGGGGGGGACAGGGAGCTCCTGCAATGAGCAGTTCTTC. Protein product: CAWGGTGSSCNEQFF.